This entry is about one T cell receptor (beta chain). Its antigen remains unidentified. The data were taken from a study of OX40 agonist ivuxolimab in advanced cancers. General study findings and limits: Low levels of normalized T-cell clonal expansion also appeared in some nonresponders. Averaged across samples, CD8+ T cells carried more expanded clones than CD4+ did. Relatively little clonal expansion, among the lowest observed, appeared in partial responders at 0.1-3.0 mg/kg. The work left the antigen specificity of expanded peripheral T cells undetermined.

The assay was immunoSEQ multiplex PCR, and TCRdb's table has in-frame clones only and misses some. The data show 40,000 to 50,000 clones, with approximately 86% seen just once and around 10% held by the top ten. Germline CDR1 reads MNHEY; CDR2 reads SVGAGI. Trimming took 1 base from V and 6 from J, leaving 4 bases between them. The length of the CDR3 is 12 residues. The gene calls are TRBV6-5 and TRBJ2-1; D remains ambiguous. This specimen consisted of CD4+ or CD8+ T cells sorted from blood, obtained in a trial of the OX40 agonist ivuxolimab. This clonotype originated in an adult with an advanced solid tumor such as melanoma, head and neck, liver or kidney cancer. The CDR3 nucleotides are TGTGCCAGCAGTTACTTGGGCAATGAGCAGTTCTTC. This translates into CASSYLGNEQFF.